The TCR beta chain described here comes from a study of OX40 agonist ivuxolimab in advanced cancers. Overall study: Eligibility admitted prior anti-PD-1, anti-PD-L1 or anti-CTLA-4 therapy; around 42% had some. Study-wide results and limits: Individuals who were partial responders at 0.1-3.0 mg/kg had clonal expansion that ranked among the lowest. At 0.1 to 3.0 mg/kg, clonal expansion of CD4+ and CD8+ blood T cells had occurred by week 6.

On this clone: What it binds is not known.

Trimming pared 1 base from V and 5 bases from J, leaving 15 bases between. The CDR3 covers 15 residues. Germline CDR1 SGHVS, CDR2 FNYEAQ. Profiling relied on immunoSEQ multiplex PCR, and the TCRdb table lists in-frame clones only, not all of them. This sample yields 72,000 or so clones, of which roughly 88% are seen a single time; about 0.9% belongs to the top ten. The specimen was CD4+ or CD8+ T cells sorted from blood, collected in a trial of the OX40 agonist ivuxolimab. The TCR was taken from an adult with an advanced solid tumor such as melanoma, head and neck, liver or kidney cancer. The chain links TRBV7-6 to TRBJ2-7; D is unresolved. The CDR3 sequence is CASSLDDSLGHEQYF. The CDR3 DNA reads TGTGCCAGCAGCTTAGATGACTCCCTGGGCCACGAGCAGTACTTC.